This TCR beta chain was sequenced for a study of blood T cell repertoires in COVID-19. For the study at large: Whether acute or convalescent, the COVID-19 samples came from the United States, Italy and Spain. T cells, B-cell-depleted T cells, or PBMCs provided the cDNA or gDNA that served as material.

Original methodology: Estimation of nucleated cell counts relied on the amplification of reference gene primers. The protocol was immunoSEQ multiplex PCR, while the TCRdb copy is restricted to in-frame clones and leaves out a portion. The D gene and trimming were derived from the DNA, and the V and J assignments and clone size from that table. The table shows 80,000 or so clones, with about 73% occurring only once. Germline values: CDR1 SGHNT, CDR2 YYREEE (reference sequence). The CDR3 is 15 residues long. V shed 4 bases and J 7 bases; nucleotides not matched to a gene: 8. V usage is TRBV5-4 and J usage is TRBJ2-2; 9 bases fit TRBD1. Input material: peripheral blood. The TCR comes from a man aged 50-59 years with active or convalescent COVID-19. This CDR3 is CASSPPGQGIGELFF. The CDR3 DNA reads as TGTGCCAGCAGCCCGCCGGGACAGGGTATCGGGGAGCTGTTTTTT.